The 5 T cell receptor beta chains below were found in one sample sequenced in a study of technical replicates of blood from several donors. The assay was immunoSEQ multiplex PCR, and TCRdb's table has in-frame clones only and misses some. The repertoire holds about 75,000 clones, roughly 92% seen once, with over 4% in the top ten. Sample: PBMCs. Source of these receptors: a human donor in good health. Some clones in this sample may be carry-over from other donors' samples.

The rearrangement joins TRBV6-4 to TRBJ1-6, with unresolved D. The V end lost 0 bases, the J end lost 6 bases, and 9 bases lay between the germline ends. The CDR3 sequence is 15 residues long. Germline V gene data show CDR1 as MRHNA and CDR2 as SNTAGT. CDR3 in amino acids: CASSDSIEGNSPLHF. The CDR3 DNA sequence: TGTGCCAGCAGTGACTCGATAGAGGGTAATTCACCCCTCCACTTT.

A few counts support this clone. This chain connects TRBV7-2 to TRBJ2-7, with 7 bases matching TRBD1. Unmatched junction bases numbered 4, after V lost 2 bases and J lost 3 bases. Germline loops: CDR1 SGHTA, CDR2 FQGNSA. The CDR3 has 14 residues. This chain's CDR3 is CASSLFGTVYEQYF. CDR3 sequence (DNA): TGTGCCAGCAGCTTATTCGGGACAGTCTACGAGCAGTACTTC.

This clone occurred once. This rearrangement joins TRBV5-6 to TRBJ1-5, with a weak D call TRBD1 (5 bases). Deletions cut 4 bases from V and 0 bases from J, with 11 bases between. This CDR3 region has 15 residues. Germline loops: CDR1 SGHDT, CDR2 YYEEEE. The CDR3 region is CASSASGDSNQPQHF. For the CDR3, the DNA is TGTGCCAGCAGCGCCTCGGGGGATAGCAATCAGCCCCAGCATTTT.

The V call is TRBV15, the J call TRBJ1-2; possibly TRBD1 for D (5 bases). CDR1 LNHNV and CDR2 YYDKDF come from the germline V gene (reference sequence). Trimming removed 5 bases from V and 4 bases from J, with 11 bases in between. The CDR3 sequence is 13 residues long. DNA for the CDR3: TGTGCCACCAGCGGGGGGGTTGCCTATGGCTACACCTTC. This codes for CATSGGVAYGYTF.

The V and J genes are TRBV23-1 and TRBJ2-7; the D is unclear. TRBV23-1 is an ORF, with its function uncertain. Trimming took off 0 bases at V and 0 bases at J, with 12 bases between the two ends. CDR3 length equals 16 residues. CDR3 in amino acids: CASSQSSRGTSYEQYF. The CDR3 DNA reads TGCGCCAGCAGTCAATCGTCCCGAGGAACCTCCTACGAGCAGTACTTC.